The 7 T cell receptor beta chains below all came from one sample that was sequenced in a study of shared clonotypes between healthy human individuals. The assay was immunoSEQ multiplex PCR, and TCRdb's table has in-frame clones only and misses some. The repertoire includes roughly 2.1 million clones, roughly 91% of them detected once, and about 1.8% sits in the top ten. Naive CD8 isolation took CD45RO-negative cells positively selected for CCR7 and excluded terminally differentiated effector memory CD45RA+ cells. Input material: naive CD8+ T cells from PBMCs. These receptors were taken from a man aged 18 to 35 in good health. Some clones in this sample may be carry-over from other donors' samples.

This chain connects TRBV7-8 to TRBJ2-1, with D possibly being TRBD2 (7 bases). Germline V lookup: CDR1 SGHVS, CDR2 FQNEAQ. The length of the CDR3 is 12 residues. The germline V and J ends were trimmed by 8 bases and 6 bases, with 11 bases remaining between them. The DNA for the CDR3 is TGTGCCAGCGGAGGGGGGGGCAATGAGCAGTTCTTC. Amino acids: CASGGGGNEQFF.

The rearrangement joins TRBV5-5 to TRBJ2-7; D remains ambiguous. Trimming removed 0 bases at V and 0 bases at J, with 7 bases between. CDR1 and CDR2 (germline): SGHKS, YYEKEE (reference sequence). The CDR3 contains 14 residues. The CDR3 DNA sequence: TGTGCCAGCAGCTTGGAACTGATCTCCTACGAGCAGTACTTC. Translated, it gives CASSLELISYEQYF. Full variable domain (missing parts from reference TRBV5-5 and TRBJ2-7): DAGVTQSPTHLIKTRGQQVTLRCSPISGHKSVSWYQQVLGQGPQFIFQYYEKEERGRGNFPDRFSARQFPNYSSELNVNALLLGDSALYLCASSLELISYEQYFGPGTRLTVT.

The chain employs TRBV19 and TRBJ1-1, with D possibly matching TRBD1 (6 bases). Trimming shortened V by 3 bases and J by 4 bases, and 12 bases separated the two germline ends. The CDR3 extends over 14 amino acids. Looked up from germline, CDR1 is LNHDA and CDR2 is SQIVND (reference sequence). The CDR3 DNA sequence: TGTGCCAGTAGTATTGGGGCAGGGGCCACTGAAGCTTTCTTT. This encodes CASSIGAGATEAFF.

This clone is a singleton in its sample. This sequence joins TRBV2 and TRBJ2-6; TRBD1 aligns across 9 bases. Germline loops: CDR1 SNHLY, CDR2 FYNNEI. The V segment lost 9 bases and the J segment 2 bases; nucleotides outside the gene matches: 5. This CDR3 is 15 amino acids long. CDR3: CARPGQGTGANVLTF. The CDR3 DNA is TGTGCCAGGCCGGGACAGGGTACTGGGGCCAACGTCCTGACTTTC.

CDR3 DNA: TGTGCCAGCAGCACCGGGGGAGGTAATGAAAAACTGTTTTTT. Residues: CASSTGGGNEKLFF. The V gene is TRBV7-9, the J gene TRBJ1-4; D may be TRBD1 (5 bases). Trimming took 5 bases from V and 4 from J, leaving 11 bases between them. Germline CDR1 SEHNR, CDR2 FQNEAQ (reference sequence). The CDR3 is 14 residues long.

The genes are TRBV9 and TRBJ2-2; no reliable D call. CDR1 is SGDLS, CDR2 YYNGEE, per germline. V lost 3 bases, J lost 4 bases, and 7 bases lay in between. This CDR3 is 13 amino acids long. The CDR3 reads CASSGLFTGELFF. CDR3 nucleotide sequence: TGTGCCAGCAGCGGACTGTTCACCGGGGAGCTGTTTTTT.

The rearrangement links TRBV19 to TRBJ2-7; D remains unclear. The V and J ends lost 6 bases and 2 bases respectively, with 14 bases between them. This CDR3 is built from 14 residues. CDR1 is LNHDA and CDR2 is SQIVND in the germline V gene (reference sequence). CDR3 amino acids: CASSQSPATYEQYF. The CDR3 region has the DNA TGTGCCAGTAGCCAAAGTCCAGCCACCTACGAGCAGTACTTC.